A single sample is the source of the 22 T cell receptor beta chains below, sequenced in a study of CXCR3-negative and CXCR3-positive naive CD8 T cells. UMI labels and 5' RACE were used to prepare the TRB cDNA libraries. TCRdb re-called the 5' RACE reads; every CDR3 protein appears as one record, without DNA. This sample's table reports about 120,000 distinct CDR3 sequences. Findings of the study overall: The TRB CDR3s that CXCR3-positive naive cells carried were more hydrophobic than those of CXCR3-negative naive cells.

These receptors' targets are unknown. Sequencing was performed on naive CXCR3+ CD8+ T cells from blood. Subset noted: CD45RO-CCR7+CD27+CD95- naive CD8+ T cells expressing CXCR3 (TNR3+). All receptors come from a human donor in good health. Some clones in this sample may be carry-over from other donors' samples.

This chain connects TRBV7-6 to TRBJ2-5; the TCRdb call, TRBD2, lacks DNA for checking. CDR1 and CDR2 from the germline V gene are SGHVS and FNYEAQ. The CDR3 is made up of 16 amino acids. CDR3 protein: CASSLVLAGVGETQYF.

The rearrangement joins TRBV27 to TRBJ2-7; with no DNA, the TCRdb D assignment of TRBD1 cannot be verified. The CDR3 extends over 13 amino acids. Germline-derived CDR1 and CDR2 are MNHEY and SMNVEV (reference sequence). The CDR3 region is CASRQGHNYEQYF.

This chain links TRBV5-1 with TRBJ2-7. This CDR3 has 14 residues. Germline CDR1 SGHRS, CDR2 YFSETQ. The CDR3: CASSGRVSSYEQYF.

The chain uses TRBV29-1 and TRBJ2-5; TCRdb picks TRBD1, but there is no DNA to check that call. This CDR3 comprises 12 residues. CDR1 SQVTM and CDR2 ANQGSEA come from the germline V gene. This chain's CDR3 is CSARTGKETKYF.

This chain's CDR3 is CASSLGGARTDTQYF. V gene TRBV7-3 combines with J gene TRBJ2-3; TCRdb names TRBD1, which stays unverified in the absence of DNA. In germline, CDR1 is SGHTA, CDR2 FQGTGA. This CDR3 has 15 amino acids.

The rearrangement joins TRBV12-3 or TRBV12-4 to TRBJ2-1; without DNA, the TCRdb call of TRBD2 cannot be checked. This CDR3 is built from 15 residues. The chain's CDR3 is CASSLIAGFYNEQFF.

The chain has TRBV7-9 and TRBJ2-3. The CDR3 consists of 13 residues. CDR1 is SEHNR, CDR2 FQNEAQ, per germline (reference sequence). CDR3 sequence: CASSLGPRDTQYF.

The chain joins TRBV4-1 to TRBJ1-5; TCRdb's D call of TRBD1 is untestable without DNA. The germline V gene has CDR1 MGHRA and CDR2 YSYEKL. This CDR3 contains 13 residues. The CDR3 sequence is CASSQVDGAPQHF.

The CDR3 spells CASSLPRRRGHYEQYF. The genes are TRBV28 and TRBJ2-7; the TCRdb D gene call, TRBD1, has no DNA to confirm it. The germline V gene has CDR1 MDHEN and CDR2 SYDVKM. There are 16 residues in the CDR3.

The chain is built from TRBV12-3 or TRBV12-4 and TRBJ2-1; TCRdb indicates TRBD1, and absent DNA this call remains unverified. The CDR3 runs to 14 residues. The CDR3 loop is CASSSRPPRIGQFF.

The rearrangement links TRBV29-1 to TRBJ2-1; the D call from TCRdb, TRBD2, cannot be confirmed without DNA. This CDR3 has 14 amino acids. CDR1 and CDR2 (germline): SQVTM, ANQGSEA. This chain's CDR3 is CSVDPAGGNNEQFF.

This rearrangement joins TRBV7-8 to TRBJ2-7; TCRdb returns TRBD2, unconfirmable since there is no DNA. Germline V gene sequence: CDR1 SGHVS, CDR2 FQNEAQ. The CDR3 covers 15 residues. This CDR3 reads CASSSASGRLYEQYF.

The J gene is TRBJ2-3, the V gene TRBV7-7; with no DNA, the TCRdb D assignment of TRBD1 cannot be verified. CDR1 is SSHAT and CDR2 is FNYEAQ in the germline V gene (reference sequence). The CDR3 is 13 residues long. The CDR3: CASSSLLGGTQYF.

The chain carries TRBV12-3 or TRBV12-4 and TRBJ2-1; TCRdb's D gene call, TRBD2, goes unchecked for lack of DNA. There are 14 residues in the CDR3. CDR3 sequence reads: CASRSTSGSDEQFF.

The chain couples TRBV4-3 to TRBJ2-6; the TCRdb D gene call, TRBD1, has no DNA to confirm it. Germline lookup yields CDR1 LGHNA and CDR2 YSLEER. This CDR3 has 18 amino acids. CDR3 region: CASSQAETGESGANVLTF.

The V gene is TRBV7-9, the J gene TRBJ1-5. CDR1 and CDR2 (germline): SEHNR, FQNEAQ (reference sequence). The CDR3 sequence is 17 residues long. The CDR3 region is CASSSELGGFSYQPQHF.

The rearrangement uses TRBV4-1 and TRBJ2-5; TCRdb returns TRBD1, unconfirmable since there is no DNA. The CDR3 is 15 amino acids. The germline V gene encodes CDR1 MGHRA and CDR2 YSYEKL. The chain's CDR3 is CASSEFPGGRETQYF.

V usage is TRBV11-2 and J usage is TRBJ1-5. Looked up from germline, CDR1 is SGHAT and CDR2 is FQNNGV. The CDR3 has 13 amino acids. This CDR3 reads CASSLVLDGPQHF.

The CDR3 protein is CASSITRTGRGTEAFF. The chain joins TRBV19 to TRBJ1-1; TCRdb outputs TRBD1, but without DNA this stays unchecked. The germline V gene encodes CDR1 LNHDA and CDR2 SQIVND (reference sequence). The CDR3 sequence is 16 residues long.

V gene TRBV27 combines with J gene TRBJ1-2; TCRdb proposes TRBD1, but this gene call is untestable without DNA. CDR1 is MNHEY and CDR2 is SMNVEV in the germline V gene (reference sequence). The CDR3 extends over 14 amino acids. The CDR3 reads CASSLNRVGYGYTF.

This chain connects TRBV28 to TRBJ2-1; as DNA is missing, the TRBD1 call by TCRdb cannot be tested. The CDR3 runs 19 residues. Germline CDR1 and CDR2: MDHEN and SYDVKM. The CDR3 loop reads CASSIALPRKLGAHNEQFF.

The chain combines TRBV20-1 with TRBJ2-1; absent DNA, TCRdb's TRBD2 call cannot be checked. The germline CDR1 and CDR2 sequences are DFQATT and SNEGSKA (reference sequence). The CDR3 length is 14 residues. This chain's CDR3 is CSARLRAGGDEQFF.